This T cell receptor (beta chain) came from a study of cytomegalovirus exposure and HLA in healthy donors. The wider study: The use of the same platform for the approximately 130 validation repertoires and the 550 to 850 first-cohort repertoires was reported by a later analysis. Overall study results and limits: The listing of 160 or so TCR beta chains classed them as cytomegalovirus-associated. The classifier, whose performance was assessed in both the original and validation cohorts, reportedly diagnosed cytomegalovirus status with high specificity and sensitivity.

With regard to this clone: Its antigen is not known.

Sequencing used immunoSEQ multiplex PCR; TCRdb keeps in-frame clones, though not all of them. The sample contains 90,000 to 150,000 clones, roughly 88% of which appear only once. Germline CDR1 reads SGHVS; CDR2 reads FQNEAQ. The CDR3 has 16 residues. V lost 4 bases and J lost 0; bases outside the gene matches: 4. The donors were members of the roughly 120-subject validation cohort (separate from the 666-subject first cohort). The sequence came from a woman younger than 35 in good health and CMV-seropositive. The rearrangement joins TRBV7-8 to TRBJ2-1; 9 bases agree with TRBD2. The sample was PBMCs. The CDR3 coding sequence is TGTGCCAGCAGCTGGACTAGCGCCAGCTCCTACAATGAGCAGTTCTTC. It encodes CASSWTSASSYNEQFF.